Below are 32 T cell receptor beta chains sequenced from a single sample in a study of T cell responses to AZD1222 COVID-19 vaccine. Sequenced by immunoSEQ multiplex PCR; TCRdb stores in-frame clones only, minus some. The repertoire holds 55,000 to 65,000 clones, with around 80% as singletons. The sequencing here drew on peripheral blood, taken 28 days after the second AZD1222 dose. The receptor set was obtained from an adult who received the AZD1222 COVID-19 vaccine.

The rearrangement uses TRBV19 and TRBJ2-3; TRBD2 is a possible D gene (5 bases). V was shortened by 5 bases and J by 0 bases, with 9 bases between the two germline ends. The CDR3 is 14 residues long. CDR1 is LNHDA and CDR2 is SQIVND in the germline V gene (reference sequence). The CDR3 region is CASSPRTSTDTQYF. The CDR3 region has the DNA TGTGCCAGTAGTCCGAGGACTAGCACAGATACGCAGTATTTT.

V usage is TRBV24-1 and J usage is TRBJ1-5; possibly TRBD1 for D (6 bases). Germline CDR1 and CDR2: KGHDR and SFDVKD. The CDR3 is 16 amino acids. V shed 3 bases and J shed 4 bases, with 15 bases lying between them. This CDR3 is CATSDPAAGANQPQHF. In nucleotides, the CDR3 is TGTGCCACCAGTGATCCAGCCGCAGGGGCTAATCAGCCCCAGCATTTT.

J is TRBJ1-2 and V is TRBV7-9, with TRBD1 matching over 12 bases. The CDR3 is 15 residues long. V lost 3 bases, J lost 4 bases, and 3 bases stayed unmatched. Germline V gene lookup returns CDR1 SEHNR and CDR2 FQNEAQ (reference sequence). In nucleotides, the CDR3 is TGTGCCAGCAGCTTCGGGACAGGGGGCACCTATGGCTACACCTTC. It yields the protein CASSFGTGGTYGYTF.

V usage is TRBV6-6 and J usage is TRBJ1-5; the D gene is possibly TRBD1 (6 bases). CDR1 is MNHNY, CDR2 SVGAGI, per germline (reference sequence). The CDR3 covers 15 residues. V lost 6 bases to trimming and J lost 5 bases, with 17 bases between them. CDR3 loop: CASRTASAGDQPQHF. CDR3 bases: TGTGCCAGCAGGACGGCCTCTGCAGGGGATCAGCCCCAGCATTTT.

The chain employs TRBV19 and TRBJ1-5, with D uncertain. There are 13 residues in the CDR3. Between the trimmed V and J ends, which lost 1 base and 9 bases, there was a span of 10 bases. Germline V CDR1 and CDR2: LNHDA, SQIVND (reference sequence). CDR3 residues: CASSIAAEWPQHF. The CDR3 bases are TGTGCCAGTAGTATAGCCGCTGAGTGGCCCCAGCATTTT.

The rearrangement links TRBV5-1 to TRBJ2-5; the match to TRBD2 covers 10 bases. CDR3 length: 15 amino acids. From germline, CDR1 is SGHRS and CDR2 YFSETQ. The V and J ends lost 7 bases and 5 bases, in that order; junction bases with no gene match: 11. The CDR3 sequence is CASSPQGTSEETQYF. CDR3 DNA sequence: TGCGCCAGCTCCCCACAAGGGACTAGCGAGGAGACCCAGTACTTC. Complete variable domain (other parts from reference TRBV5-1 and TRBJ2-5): KAGVTQTPRYLIKTRGQQVTLSCSPISGHRSVSWYQQTPGQGLQFLFEYFSETQRNKGNFPGRFSGRQFSNSRSEMNVSTLELGDSALYLCASSPQGTSEETQYFGPGTRLLVL.

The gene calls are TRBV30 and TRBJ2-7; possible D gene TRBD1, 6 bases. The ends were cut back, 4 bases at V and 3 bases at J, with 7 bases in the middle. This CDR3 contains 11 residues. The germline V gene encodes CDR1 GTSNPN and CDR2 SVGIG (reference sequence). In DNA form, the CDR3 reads TGTGCCTGGAACAGGGTCTACGAGCAGTACTTC. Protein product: CAWNRVYEQYF.

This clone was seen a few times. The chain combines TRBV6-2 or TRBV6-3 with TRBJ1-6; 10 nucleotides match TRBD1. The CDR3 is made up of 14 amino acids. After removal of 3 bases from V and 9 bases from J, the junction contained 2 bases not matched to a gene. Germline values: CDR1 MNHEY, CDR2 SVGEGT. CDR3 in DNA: TGTGCCAGCAGTTATGGGACAGGGGTTTCACCCCTCCACTTT. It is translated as CASSYGTGVSPLHF.

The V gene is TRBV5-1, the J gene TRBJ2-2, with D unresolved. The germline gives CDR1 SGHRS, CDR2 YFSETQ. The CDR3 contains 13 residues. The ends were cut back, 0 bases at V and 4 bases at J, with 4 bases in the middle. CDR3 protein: CASSLGATGELFF. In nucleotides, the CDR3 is TGCGCCAGCAGCTTGGGGGCCACCGGGGAGCTGTTTTTT.

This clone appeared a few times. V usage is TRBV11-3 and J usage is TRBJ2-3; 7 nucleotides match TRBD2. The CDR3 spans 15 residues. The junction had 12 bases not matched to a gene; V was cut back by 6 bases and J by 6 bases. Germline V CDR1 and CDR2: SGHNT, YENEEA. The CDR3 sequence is CASSRRGDPRDTQYF. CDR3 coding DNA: TGTGCCAGCAGTCGCCGGGGGGACCCGAGGGATACGCAGTATTTT.

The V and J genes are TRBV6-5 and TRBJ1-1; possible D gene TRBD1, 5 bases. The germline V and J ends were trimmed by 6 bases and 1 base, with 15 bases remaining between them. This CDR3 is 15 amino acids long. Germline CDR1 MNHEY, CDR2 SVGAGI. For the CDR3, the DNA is TGTGCCAGCAGGAGCCTGGACAACTCGAACACTGAAGCTTTCTTT. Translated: CASRSLDNSNTEAFF.

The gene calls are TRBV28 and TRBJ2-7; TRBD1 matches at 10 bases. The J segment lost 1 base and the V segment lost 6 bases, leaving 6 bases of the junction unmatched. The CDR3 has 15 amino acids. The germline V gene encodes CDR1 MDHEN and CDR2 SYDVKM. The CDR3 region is CASSKPGQGSYEQYF. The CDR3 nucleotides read TGTGCCAGCAGCAAACCGGGACAGGGGTCCTACGAGCAGTACTTC.

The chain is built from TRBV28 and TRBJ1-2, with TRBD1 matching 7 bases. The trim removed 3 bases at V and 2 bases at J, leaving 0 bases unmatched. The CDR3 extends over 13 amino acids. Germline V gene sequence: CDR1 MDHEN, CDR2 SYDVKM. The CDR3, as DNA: TGTGCCAGCAGTTTGGGACAGAACTATGGCTACACCTTC. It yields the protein CASSLGQNYGYTF.

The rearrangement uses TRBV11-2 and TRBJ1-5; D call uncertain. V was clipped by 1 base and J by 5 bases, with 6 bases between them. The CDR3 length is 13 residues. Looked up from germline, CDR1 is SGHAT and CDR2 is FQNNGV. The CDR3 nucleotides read TGTGCCAGCAGCTTAGCCGAAGATCAGCCCCAGCATTTT. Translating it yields CASSLAEDQPQHF.

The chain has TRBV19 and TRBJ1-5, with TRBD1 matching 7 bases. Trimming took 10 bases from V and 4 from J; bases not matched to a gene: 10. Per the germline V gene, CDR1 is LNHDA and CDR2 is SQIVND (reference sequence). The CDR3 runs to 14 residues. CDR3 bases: TGTGCCACCCGGGGCCCGGACAGGAATCAGCCCCAGCATTTT. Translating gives CATRGPDRNQPQHF. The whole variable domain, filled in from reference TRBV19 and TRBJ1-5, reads DGGITQSPKYLFRKEGQNVTLSCEQNLNHDAMYWYRQDPGQGLRLIYYSQIVNDFQKGDIAEGYSVSREKKESFPLTVTSAQKNPTAFYLCATRGPDRNQPQHFGDGTRLSIL.

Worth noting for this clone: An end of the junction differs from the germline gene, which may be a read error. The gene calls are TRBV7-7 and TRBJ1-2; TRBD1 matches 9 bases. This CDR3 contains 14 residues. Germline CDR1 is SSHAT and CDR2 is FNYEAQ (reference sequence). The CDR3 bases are TGTGCTAGCAGCTTAGACCGGACAGGGGCTGGCTACACCTTC. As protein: CASSLDRTGAGYTF.

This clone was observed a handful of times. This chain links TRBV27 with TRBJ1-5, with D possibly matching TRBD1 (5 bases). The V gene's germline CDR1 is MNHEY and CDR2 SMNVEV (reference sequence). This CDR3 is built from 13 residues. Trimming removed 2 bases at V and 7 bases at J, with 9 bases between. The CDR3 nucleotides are TGTGCCAGCAGTTTAAGGGGTGAGCAGCCCCAGCATTTT. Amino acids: CASSLRGEQPQHF.

The CDR3 is CASSYSSTGYTGELFF. The DNA of the CDR3 is TGTGCCAGCAGTTACAGCTCGACAGGGTACACCGGGGAGCTGTTTTTT. V and J are TRBV6-5 and TRBJ2-2, with 7 bases fitting TRBD1. V shed 2 bases and J 3 bases; nucleotides not matched to a gene: 6. CDR3 length: 16 amino acids. The V gene's germline CDR1 is MNHEY and CDR2 SVGAGI.

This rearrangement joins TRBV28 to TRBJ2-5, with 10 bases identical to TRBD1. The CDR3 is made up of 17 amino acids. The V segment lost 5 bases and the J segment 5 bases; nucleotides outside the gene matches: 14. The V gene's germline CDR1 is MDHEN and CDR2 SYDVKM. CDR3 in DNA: TGTGCCAGCAGTCCCCACCCGACAGGGGGCTATAGGGAGACCCAGTACTTC. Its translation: CASSPHPTGGYRETQYF. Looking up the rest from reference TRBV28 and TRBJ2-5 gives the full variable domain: DVKVTQSSRYLVKRTGEKVFLECVQDMDHENMFWYRQDPGLGLRLIYFSYDVKMKEKGDIPEGYSVSREKKERFSLILESASTNQTSMYLCASSPHPTGGYRETQYFGPGTRLLVL.

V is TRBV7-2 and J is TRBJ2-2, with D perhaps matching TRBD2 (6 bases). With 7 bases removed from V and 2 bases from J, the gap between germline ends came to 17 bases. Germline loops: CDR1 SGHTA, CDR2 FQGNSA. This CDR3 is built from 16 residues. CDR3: CASILAGGPNTGELFF. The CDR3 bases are TGTGCCAGCATCCTAGCCGGGGGTCCCAACACCGGGGAGCTGTTTTTT.

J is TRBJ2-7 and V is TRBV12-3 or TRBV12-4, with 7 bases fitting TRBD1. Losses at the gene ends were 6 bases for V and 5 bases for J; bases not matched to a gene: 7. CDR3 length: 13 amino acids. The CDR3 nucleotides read TGTGCCAGCAGCCCAACAGGGGACCACGAGCAGTACTTC. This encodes CASSPTGDHEQYF.

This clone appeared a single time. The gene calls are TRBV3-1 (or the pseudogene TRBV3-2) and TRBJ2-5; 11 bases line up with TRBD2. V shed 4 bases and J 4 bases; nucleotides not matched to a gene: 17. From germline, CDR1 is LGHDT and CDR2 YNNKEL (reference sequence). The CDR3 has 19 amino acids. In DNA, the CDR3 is TGTGCCAGCAGCCCAATCAGGGGTAATAGCGGGGGGGCCAGAGAGACCCAGTACTTC. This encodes CASSPIRGNSGGARETQYF.

This chain's CDR3 is CSASLIYEQYF. CDR3 DNA sequence: TGCAGTGCTAGTCTTATCTACGAGCAGTACTTC. J is TRBJ2-7 and V is TRBV20-1; D is unclear. This CDR3 region has 11 residues. V was pared by 3 bases and J by 3 bases, with 6 bases between. Germline assignment: CDR1 DFQATT and CDR2 SNEGSKA (reference sequence).

The DNA of the CDR3 is TGTGCCAGCAGCCAAGTCTTAGCTAGCGGGGCCTACAATGAGCAGTTCTTC. Its protein is CASSQVLASGAYNEQFF. The V call is TRBV14, the J call TRBJ2-1; TRBD2 matches at 9 bases. V gave up 1 base and J gave up 2 bases; unmatched junction bases: 6. Per germline, CDR1 SGHDN and CDR2 FVKESK. The CDR3 totals 17 residues.

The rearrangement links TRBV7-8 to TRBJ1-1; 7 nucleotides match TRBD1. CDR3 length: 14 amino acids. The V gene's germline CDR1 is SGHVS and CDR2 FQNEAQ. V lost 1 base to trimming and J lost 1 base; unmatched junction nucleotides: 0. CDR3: CASSLEGANTEAFF. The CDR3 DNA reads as TGTGCCAGCAGCTTAGAGGGGGCGAACACTGAAGCTTTCTTT.

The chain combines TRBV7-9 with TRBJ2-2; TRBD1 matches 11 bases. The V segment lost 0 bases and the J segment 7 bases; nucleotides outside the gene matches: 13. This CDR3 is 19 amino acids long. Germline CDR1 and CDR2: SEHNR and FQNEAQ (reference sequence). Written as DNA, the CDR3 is TGTGCCAGCAGCTTAGCCACGTATAGCCGGACAGGGGGCGACGGGGAGCTGTTTTTT. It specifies CASSLATYSRTGGDGELFF.

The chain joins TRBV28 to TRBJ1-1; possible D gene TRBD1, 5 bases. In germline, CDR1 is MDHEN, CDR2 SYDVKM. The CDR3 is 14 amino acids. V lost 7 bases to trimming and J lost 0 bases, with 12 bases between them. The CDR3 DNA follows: TGTGCCAGCACCTTTGGGGGGGTGAACACTGAAGCTTTCTTT. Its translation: CASTFGGVNTEAFF.

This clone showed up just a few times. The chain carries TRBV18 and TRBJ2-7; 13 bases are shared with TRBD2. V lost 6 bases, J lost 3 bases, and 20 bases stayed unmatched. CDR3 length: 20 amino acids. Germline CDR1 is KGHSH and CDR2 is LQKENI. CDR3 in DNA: TGTGCCAGCTCTCAATTAGGACCGACTAGCGGGGGGTCAACAGGCTACGAGCAGTACTTC. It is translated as CASSQLGPTSGGSTGYEQYF.

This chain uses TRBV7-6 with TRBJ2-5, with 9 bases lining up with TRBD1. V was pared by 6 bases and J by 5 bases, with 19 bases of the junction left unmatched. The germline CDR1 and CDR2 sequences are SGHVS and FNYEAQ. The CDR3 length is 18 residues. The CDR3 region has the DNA TGTGCCAGCAGTTTTGCCACAGGGATAACAGGGGGCGGGGAGACCCAGTACTTC. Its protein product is CASSFATGITGGGETQYF.

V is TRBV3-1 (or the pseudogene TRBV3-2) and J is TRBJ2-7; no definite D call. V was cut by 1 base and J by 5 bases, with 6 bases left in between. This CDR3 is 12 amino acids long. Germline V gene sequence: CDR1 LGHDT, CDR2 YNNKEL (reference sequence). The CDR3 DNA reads TGTGCCAGCAGCCAAGGGCGCCACGAGCAGTACTTC. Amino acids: CASSQGRHEQYF.

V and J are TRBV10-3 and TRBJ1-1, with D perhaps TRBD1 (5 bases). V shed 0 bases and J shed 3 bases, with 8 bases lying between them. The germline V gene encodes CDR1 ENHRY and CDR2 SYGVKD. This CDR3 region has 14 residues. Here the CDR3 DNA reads TGTGCCATCAGTGAGTCTGAGGGGTACACTGAAGCTTTCTTT. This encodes CAISESEGYTEAFF.

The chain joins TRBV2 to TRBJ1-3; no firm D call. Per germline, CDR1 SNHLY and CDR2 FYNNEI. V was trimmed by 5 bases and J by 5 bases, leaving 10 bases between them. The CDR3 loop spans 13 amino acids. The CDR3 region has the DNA TGTGCCAGCAGTCTAGACATGCGAAACACCATATATTTT. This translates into CASSLDMRNTIYF.